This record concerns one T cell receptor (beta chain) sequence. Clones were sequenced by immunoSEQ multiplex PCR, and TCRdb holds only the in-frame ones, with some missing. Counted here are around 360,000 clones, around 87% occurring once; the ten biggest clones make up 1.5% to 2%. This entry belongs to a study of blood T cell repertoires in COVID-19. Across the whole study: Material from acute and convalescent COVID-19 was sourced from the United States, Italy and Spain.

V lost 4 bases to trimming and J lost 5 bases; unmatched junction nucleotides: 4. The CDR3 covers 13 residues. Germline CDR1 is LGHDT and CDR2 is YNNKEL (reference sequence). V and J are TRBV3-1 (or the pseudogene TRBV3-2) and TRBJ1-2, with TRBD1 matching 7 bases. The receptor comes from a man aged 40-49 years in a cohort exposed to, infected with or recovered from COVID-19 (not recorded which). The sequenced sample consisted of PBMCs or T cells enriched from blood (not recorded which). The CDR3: CASSLGRGYGYTF. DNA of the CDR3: TGTGCCAGCAGCCTGGGCAGGGGGTATGGCTACACCTTC.